Presented here are 26 T cell receptor beta chains from one specimen sequenced in a study of T cell responses to AZD1222 COVID-19 vaccine (dated by TCRdb to about 2021). Libraries were made using the immunoSEQ multiplex PCR assay. As stored in TCRdb, this immuneACCESS dataset retains in-frame rearrangements with V and J assigned. A fraction of the clones does not appear; measured against another copy, unresolved V genes explain less than half of the discrepancy, and the remainder lacks a known reason. This sample is represented by around 110,000 clones; nearly 90% of them were singletons. Of the sample, around 4.7% falls within the top ten clones. In light of the paper, this sample's time point label describes: about 28 days (+/-7) after the second vaccine dose. This specimen was peripheral blood, taken 28 days after the second AZD1222 dose. These receptors came from an adult who received the AZD1222 COVID-19 vaccine.

J is TRBJ2-5 and V is TRBV19; the match to TRBD2 covers 8 bases. The length of the CDR3 is 13 residues. The V gene's germline CDR1 is LNHDA and CDR2 SQIVND (reference sequence). J was trimmed by 3 bases and V by 7 bases; bases with no gene match: 4. Written as DNA, the CDR3 is TGTGCCAGTAAGCGGGGGACGGAAGAGACCCAGTACTTC. Protein: CASKRGTEETQYF.

The chain has TRBV28 and TRBJ1-1, with D possibly TRBD1 on 6 matching bases. V was cut by 1 base and J by 5 bases, with 17 bases left in between. This CDR3 comprises 16 residues. Germline V lookup: CDR1 MDHEN, CDR2 SYDVKM. CDR3 loop: CASSLSGRGDGTEAFF. The CDR3, as DNA: TGTGCCAGCAGTTTATCGGGCAGGGGAGACGGTACTGAAGCTTTCTTT.

Points on this clone: This sample includes further DNA sequences coding for the same CDR3. The CDR3 DNA follows: TGTGCCACCAGCAGACGGCCGGGACAGGGAGTCTATCAGCCCCAGCATTTT. Its protein is CATSRRPGQGVYQPQHF. This rearrangement joins TRBV15 to TRBJ1-5; 9 bases map to TRBD1. Losses at the gene ends were 2 bases for V and 5 bases for J; bases not matched to a gene: 10. CDR3 length: 17 amino acids. Germline CDR1 reads LNHNV; CDR2 reads YYDKDF (reference sequence).

The chain links TRBV4-3 to TRBJ2-7; 9 nucleotides align to TRBD2. Germline loops: CDR1 LGHNA, CDR2 YSLEER. Unmatched junction bases numbered 3, after V lost 0 bases and J lost 3 bases. This CDR3 is 15 amino acids long. The CDR3 loop is CASSQDAGGGYEQYF. The CDR3 region has the DNA TGCGCCAGCAGCCAAGATGCGGGGGGGGGCTACGAGCAGTACTTC.

J is TRBJ1-1 and V is TRBV25-1; no clear D gene. Germline V CDR1 and CDR2: MGHDK, SYGVNS. The CDR3 is made up of 13 amino acids. Trimming took off 7 bases at V and 3 bases at J, with 12 bases between the two ends. The CDR3 DNA reads TGTGCCAGCACGGGCCTCGGGGACACTGAAGCTTTCTTT. This gives the protein CASTGLGDTEAFF.

This chain connects TRBV28 to TRBJ1-1; no firm D call. Trimming took off 6 bases at V and 5 bases at J, with 10 bases between the two ends. This CDR3 contains 12 residues. Germline assignment: CDR1 MDHEN and CDR2 SYDVKM. The CDR3 DNA reads as TGTGCCAGCAGGACAATCGGGACTGAAGCTTTCTTT. Amino acids: CASRTIGTEAFF.

V and J are TRBV19 and TRBJ2-7; 9 nucleotides align to TRBD2. Germline CDR1 and CDR2: LNHDA and SQIVND (reference sequence). Trimming cost V 4 bases and J 6 bases; bases outside gene matches: 4. The CDR3 totals 13 residues. The chain's CDR3 is CASSRRGGIEQYF. The CDR3 DNA reads TGTGCCAGTAGTAGGCGGGGGGGGATCGAGCAGTACTTC.

The chain combines TRBV15 with TRBJ2-7, with TRBD2 matching over 9 bases. The V and J ends lost 3 bases and 1 base, in that order; junction bases with no gene match: 7. The CDR3 is 16 residues long. Germline values: CDR1 LNHNV, CDR2 YYDKDF (reference sequence). The CDR3 region is CATSRDVTSGSYEQYF. The CDR3 coding sequence is TGTGCCACCAGCAGGGACGTGACTAGCGGATCCTACGAGCAGTACTTC. The full variable domain, its missing parts supplied by reference TRBV15 and TRBJ2-7, is DAMVIQNPRYQVTQFGKPVTLSCSQTLNHNVMYWYQQKSSQAPKLLFHYYDKDFNNEADTPDNFQSRRPNTSFCFLDIRSPGLGDTAMYLCATSRDVTSGSYEQYFGPGTRLTVT.

The chain carries TRBV5-4 and TRBJ1-1; 7 bases are a match to TRBD1. Germline V CDR1 and CDR2: SGHNT, YYREEE (reference sequence). J was trimmed by 0 bases and V by 0 bases; bases with no gene match: 2. The length of the CDR3 is 15 residues. The CDR3 spells CASSLEGAMNTEAFF. The CDR3 coding sequence is TGTGCCAGCAGCTTGGAGGGGGCCATGAACACTGAAGCTTTCTTT. Variable domain in full (rest from reference TRBV5-4 and TRBJ1-1): ETGVTQSPTHLIKTRGQQVTLRCSSQSGHNTVSWYQQALGQGPQFIFQYYREEENGRGNFPPRFSGLQFPNYSSELNVNALELDDSALYLCASSLEGAMNTEAFFGQGTRLTVV.

This chain uses TRBV7-6 with TRBJ2-7; D might be TRBD1 (6 bases). V shed 5 bases and J shed 7 bases, with 12 bases lying between them. CDR3 length: 12 residues. Germline V gene lookup returns CDR1 SGHVS and CDR2 FNYEAQ. The CDR3 DNA reads TGTGCCAGCAGCATACAGGGAGAGGAGCAGTACTTC. Its translation is CASSIQGEEQYF. Complete variable domain (other parts from reference TRBV7-6 and TRBJ2-7): GAGVSQSPRYKVTKRGQDVALRCDPISGHVSLYWYRQALGQGPEFLTYFNYEAQQDKSGLPNDRFSAERPEGSISTLTIQRTEQRDSAMYRCASSIQGEEQYFGPGTRLTVT.

The chain uses TRBV6-5 and TRBJ2-2, with D tentatively TRBD1 or TRBD2 (5 bases each). The CDR3 has 14 residues. The V end was cut by 6 bases, the J end by 4 bases, with 12 bases between. Germline CDR1 and CDR2: MNHEY and SVGAGI. The CDR3 region has the DNA TGTGCCAGCAGGATTGGGGCGGGCACCGGGGAGCTGTTTTTT. Its protein product is CASRIGAGTGELFF.

The chain recombines TRBV19 with TRBJ2-7; D remains unclear. V lost 1 base to trimming and J lost 0 bases, with 7 bases between them. The CDR3 totals 14 residues. Germline V gene lookup returns CDR1 LNHDA and CDR2 SQIVND (reference sequence). CDR3 DNA: TGTGCCAGTAGTATAGGTGCGGTCTCCTACGAGCAGTACTTC. Residues: CASSIGAVSYEQYF.

V gene TRBV7-2 combines with J gene TRBJ1-5, with no clear D. The CDR3 extends over 14 amino acids. V dropped 0 bases and J dropped 3 bases, with 6 bases sitting between them. The V gene's germline CDR1 is SGHTA and CDR2 FQGNSA. CDR3 region: CASSLAGFNQPQHF. The CDR3 nucleotides read TGTGCCAGCAGCTTAGCGGGCTTCAATCAGCCCCAGCATTTT.

The V and J genes are TRBV3-1 (or the pseudogene TRBV3-2) and TRBJ2-1, with TRBD2 identical over 15 bases. CDR1 is LGHDT and CDR2 is YNNKEL in the germline V gene (reference sequence). CDR3 length: 16 residues. V dropped 3 bases and J dropped 6; count of bases not matched to a gene: 3. The CDR3 DNA sequence: TGTGCCAGCAGCCAGCTGGGACTAGCGGGGGGCAATGAGCAGTTCTTC. Amino acid sequence: CASSQLGLAGGNEQFF.

V gene TRBV7-9 combines with J gene TRBJ2-1; TRBD1 aligns across 7 bases. The CDR3 has 16 residues. J gave up 0 bases and V 4 bases, and 6 bases lay outside the gene matches. Germline CDR1 reads SEHNR; CDR2 reads FQNEAQ (reference sequence). CDR3 DNA: TGTGCCAGCAGCTCAGGGGGAGACAGCTCCTACAATGAGCAGTTCTTC. Amino acid sequence: CASSSGGDSSYNEQFF.

The J gene is TRBJ1-5, the V gene TRBV7-9; D possibly corresponds to TRBD1 (5 bases). Germline CDR1 is SEHNR and CDR2 is FQNEAQ (reference sequence). Between the trimmed V and J ends, which lost 5 bases and 3 bases, there was a span of 14 bases. This CDR3 spans 15 amino acids. Written as DNA, the CDR3 is TGTGCCAGCAGCCCGAGGGGCGCGATCAATCAGCCCCAGCATTTT. Translation: CASSPRGAINQPQHF. Combining the CDR3 with reference TRBV7-9 and TRBJ1-5 gives the whole variable domain DTGVSQNPRHKITKRGQNVTFRCDPISEHNRLYWYRQTLGQGPEFLTYFQNEAQLEKSRLLSDRFSAERPKGSFSTLEIQRTEQGDSAMYLCASSPRGAINQPQHFGDGTRLSIL.

The rearrangement uses TRBV27 and TRBJ1-1; D not resolved. Trimming pared 5 bases from V and 1 base from J, leaving 17 bases between. Germline CDR1 is MNHEY and CDR2 is SMNVEV (reference sequence). This CDR3 is built from 16 residues. In DNA, the CDR3 is TGTGCCAGCAGTCCCACTCCGCTTGGGTCGAACACTGAAGCTTTCTTT. Protein: CASSPTPLGSNTEAFF.

V usage is TRBV5-1 and J usage is TRBJ1-1; no firm D call. The germline CDR1 and CDR2 sequences are SGHRS and YFSETQ. This CDR3 is 16 amino acids long. Trimming cost V 2 bases and J 0 bases, with 14 bases left between them. The CDR3 loop is CASSLGGNSMNTEAFF. The CDR3 DNA reads as TGCGCCAGCAGCTTAGGAGGGAATAGCATGAACACTGAAGCTTTCTTT.

The chain recombines TRBV7-2 with TRBJ2-7; 7 positions match TRBD1. Germline CDR1 is SGHTA and CDR2 is FQGNSA. The J segment lost 1 base and the V segment lost 5 bases, leaving 5 bases of the junction unmatched. CDR3 length equals 14 residues. The CDR3 DNA follows: TGTGCCAGCAGCACAGGGGTGGGGTCCTACGAGCAGTACTTC. Protein: CASSTGVGSYEQYF.

The chain has TRBV5-5 and TRBJ1-5; perhaps TRBD1 as D (5 bases). CDR3 length: 15 amino acids. The germline V and J ends were trimmed by 5 bases and 0 bases, with 12 bases remaining between them. In germline, CDR1 is SGHKS, CDR2 YYEKEE (reference sequence). The CDR3 sequence is CASRQAGGSNQPQHF. In DNA, the CDR3 is TGTGCCAGCAGACAGGCGGGGGGTAGCAATCAGCCCCAGCATTTT.

The chain recombines TRBV10-3 with TRBJ2-3; D is ambiguous. This CDR3 region has 11 residues. CDR1 and CDR2 (germline): ENHRY, SYGVKD. V lost 3 bases and J lost 10, with 8 bases in between. CDR3 protein: CAISDPGPQYF. The CDR3 nucleotides read TGTGCCATCAGTGACCCGGGTCCGCAGTATTTT.

The chain links TRBV7-9 to TRBJ1-2, with D unclear. Trimming stripped 4 bases from V and 5 bases from J, with 5 bases between. The CDR3 covers 11 residues. The germline CDR1 and CDR2 sequences are SEHNR and FQNEAQ (reference sequence). CDR3 sequence: CASSSEYGYTF. The CDR3 DNA follows: TGTGCCAGCAGCTCCGAGTATGGCTACACCTTC.

CDR3 amino acids: CASSFGGVEQYF. In nucleotides, the CDR3 is TGTGCCAGCAGCTTTGGGGGGGTCGAGCAGTACTTC. This sequence joins TRBV5-6 and TRBJ2-7, with TRBD2 identical over 7 bases. Per germline, CDR1 SGHDT and CDR2 YYEEEE. CDR3 size: 12 residues. The V segment lost 2 bases and the J segment 6 bases; nucleotides outside the gene matches: 2.

The rearrangement links TRBV5-6 to TRBJ2-5, with TRBD1 identical over 7 bases. The CDR3 runs 15 residues. The V and J ends lost 3 bases and 4 bases, in that order; junction bases with no gene match: 9. CDR1 is SGHDT and CDR2 is YYEEEE in the germline V gene. CDR3: CASSSPPTGRETQYF. The CDR3 bases are TGTGCCAGCAGCTCACCACCGACAGGGCGAGAGACCCAGTACTTC.

This chain uses TRBV4-3 with TRBJ1-1; D not certain. The V end lost 0 bases, the J end lost 6 bases, and 11 bases lay between the germline ends. The CDR3 sequence is 14 residues long. In germline, CDR1 is LGHNA, CDR2 YSLEER. CDR3 protein: CASSQDSGNAEAFF. The CDR3 coding sequence is TGCGCCAGCAGCCAAGATTCGGGAAACGCTGAAGCTTTCTTT.

The chain recombines TRBV30 with TRBJ1-1; 8 nucleotides align to TRBD1. Unmatched junction bases numbered 3, after V lost 5 bases and J lost 4 bases. The CDR3 length is 12 residues. Germline V gives CDR1 GTSNPN, CDR2 SVGIG (reference sequence). The chain's CDR3 is CAWCTGGTEAFF. As DNA, the CDR3 is TGTGCCTGGTGTACAGGGGGCACTGAAGCTTTCTTT. The full variable domain, rest sourced from reference TRBV30 and TRBJ1-1, is SQTIHQWPATLVQPVGSPLSLECTVEGTSNPNLYWYRQAAGRGLQLLFYSVGIGQISSEVPQNLSASRPQDRQFILSSKKLLLSDSGFYLCAWCTGGTEAFFGQGTRLTVV.